Listed below are T cell receptor beta chains from one sample, sequenced in a study of T cell responses to AZD1222 COVID-19 vaccine. Assay: immunoSEQ multiplex PCR; the TCRdb copy retains only in-frame clones and omits some. The profile shows about 100,000 clones, approximately 87% of them singletons. The sample in question was peripheral blood, obtained on day 0 of AZD1222 vaccination. The source of these receptors is an adult in good health. CDR3s include the opening cysteine and the closing phenylalanine or tryptophan. The D gene is left open where the match is weak. Only part of the rows carry a size: once, few, many, or a class if the clone is expanded.

j_call	clone_size	d_call	v_call	cdr3_nt	cdr3_aa
TRBJ2-7	NA	NA	TRBV6-5	TGTGCCAGCATAGGCCCAGGACCAGGCTACGAGCAGTACTTC	CASIGPGPGYEQYF
TRBJ1-4	NA	NA	TRBV16	TGTGCCAGCAGCCAATTCACACAGAGTAATGAAAAACTGTTTTTT	CASSQFTQSNEKLFF
TRBJ1-5	NA	NA	TRBV7-2	TGTGCCAGCAGCTCCCAGGTAGATCAGCCCCAGCATTTT	CASSSQVDQPQHF
TRBJ2-7	NA	TRBD1	TRBV3-1/TRBV3-2	TGTGCCAGCAGCTCACCGGGACAGAGCCTCTACGAGCAGTACTTC	CASSSPGQSLYEQYF
TRBJ2-2	NA	NA	TRBV19	TGTGCCAGTAGATCGGGGCGTGGGACCGGGGAGCTGTTTTTT	CASRSGRGTGELFF
TRBJ1-2	once	NA	TRBV7-9	TGTGCCAGCAGCTTAAGCGGTTGGGGGCTCTATGGCTACACCTTC	CASSLSGWGLYGYTF
TRBJ2-2	NA	NA	TRBV11-2	TGTGCCAGCAGCTTAGGGGTAGTAGCCGGGGAGCTGTTTTTT	CASSLGVVAGELFF
TRBJ1-2	NA	TRBD1	TRBV5-5	TGTGCCAGCAGCTCACCGGGACAGGAGTTCTATGGCTACACCTTC	CASSSPGQEFYGYTF
TRBJ2-1	NA	TRBD2	TRBV25-1	TGTGCCAGCGGGGGGGACTCCCGTGGCAATGAGCAGTTCTTC	CASGGDSRGNEQFF
TRBJ2-7	NA	NA	TRBV9	TGTGCCAGCAGCGCCGGGACCCACGGGGAGCAGTACTTC	CASSAGTHGEQYF
TRBJ1-5	NA	TRBD1	TRBV18	TGTGCCAGCTCAGCGGGGACAGGGGTGGGTCAGCCCCAGCATTTT	CASSAGTGVGQPQHF
TRBJ2-1	NA	TRBD2	TRBV6-5	TGTGCCAGCAGCCCACTAGCGGGCCTCTACAATGAGCAGTTCTTC	CASSPLAGLYNEQFF
TRBJ1-6	NA	NA	TRBV19	TGTGCCAGTAGTCAAGGGGGAAGCTCCTATAATTCACCCCTCCACTTT	CASSQGGSSYNSPLHF
TRBJ2-1	NA	NA	TRBV5-6	TGTGCCAGCAGCTTGCCAGTCCGGAATGAGCAGTTCTTC	CASSLPVRNEQFF
TRBJ2-3	NA	TRBD2	TRBV27	TGTGCCAGCAGTTTACAGCGGGGGGACACAGATACGCAGTATTTT	CASSLQRGDTDTQYF
TRBJ2-3	NA	NA	TRBV3-1/TRBV3-2	TGTGCCAGCAGCCAAGCGGGACTCGCTACAGATACGCAGTATTTT	CASSQAGLATDTQYF
TRBJ1-2	NA	NA	TRBV5-6	TGTGCCAGCAGCTCCGTAGACGGTCGTTATGGCTACACCTTC	CASSSVDGRYGYTF
TRBJ2-1	NA	TRBD2	TRBV18	TGTGCCAGCTCCCCGACTAGCCTCTTAGTCAATGAGCAGTTCTTC	CASSPTSLLVNEQFF
TRBJ2-5	NA	TRBD2	TRBV5-1	TGCGCCAGCAGCTCGGGTAGCGGGAGGGGAGAGACCCAGTACTTC	CASSSGSGRGETQYF
TRBJ2-5	NA	NA	TRBV12-3/TRBV12-4	TGTGCCAGCAGTTTCGGGCCTGAAGAGACCCAGTACTTC	CASSFGPEETQYF
TRBJ2-1	few	NA	TRBV6-5	TGTGCCAGCAGTAGAGGGGGTTTCTACAATGAGCAGTTCTTC	CASSRGGFYNEQFF
TRBJ2-3	NA	NA	TRBV6-5	TGTGCCAGCAGTTATAGCGGAGCAAGCACAGATACGCAGTATTTT	CASSYSGASTDTQYF
TRBJ2-3	few	NA	TRBV7-6	TGTGCCAGCAGCTTAGTCCCCCAAGCGGACACTAGCACAGATACGCAGTATTTT	CASSLVPQADTSTDTQYF
TRBJ1-5	NA	TRBD1	TRBV3-1/TRBV3-2	TGTGCCAGCAGCCCAAACCCCGGACAGGGAGATCAGCCCCAGCATTTT	CASSPNPGQGDQPQHF
TRBJ2-3	NA	NA	TRBV11-3	TGTGCCAGCAGCTCCGGGTCCCGAAGCACAGATACGCAGTATTTT	CASSSGSRSTDTQYF
TRBJ2-1	NA	TRBD1	TRBV27	TGTGCCAGCAGTCCGACAGGGGTTAACTACAATGAGCAGTTCTTC	CASSPTGVNYNEQFF
TRBJ2-1	NA	NA	TRBV6-5	TGTGCCAGCAGTTACGACCCCGGCGGAAATGAGCAGTTCTTC	CASSYDPGGNEQFF
TRBJ2-1	NA	TRBD2	TRBV5-1	TGCGCCAGCAGTTCGACTAGCGGGACCTACAATGAGCAGTTCTTC	CASSSTSGTYNEQFF
TRBJ2-7	NA	TRBD2	TRBV19	TGTGCCAGTAGTATAGTTCTAGCGGGATCCTACGAGCAGTACTTC	CASSIVLAGSYEQYF
TRBJ1-2	once	TRBD1	TRBV10-3	TGTGCCATCAGTGAGTCGCCGGACAGGGGCTACACCTTC	CAISESPDRGYTF
TRBJ1-5	NA	NA	TRBV27	TGTGCCAGCAGTTTGAACAGGGCGGGCAATCAGCCCCAGCATTTT	CASSLNRAGNQPQHF
TRBJ2-1	NA	TRBD2	TRBV7-2	TGTGCCAGCAGCTTATCCTTGGGGTTGACTAGCATTAACAATGAGCAGTTCTTC	CASSLSLGLTSINNEQFF
TRBJ1-1	NA	NA	TRBV6-2/TRBV6-3	TGTGCCAGCAGTTACCAGAACACTGAAGCTTTCTTT	CASSYQNTEAFF
TRBJ1-4	NA	TRBD1	TRBV6-1	TGTGCCAGCGTACAGGGGGGCGAAGAAAAACTGTTTTTT	CASVQGGEEKLFF
TRBJ2-3	NA	NA	TRBV6-2/TRBV6-3	TGTGCCAGCAGTTACGACTCTCGGGCGGGATCGCCAGATACGCAGTATTTT	CASSYDSRAGSPDTQYF
TRBJ2-3	NA	NA	TRBV5-1	TGCGCCAGCAATGCAGGGACTAGCACAGATACGCAGTATTTT	CASNAGTSTDTQYF
TRBJ2-7	NA	NA	TRBV30	TGTGCCTGGAGTGTACAATGGGGGCCATACGAGCAGTACTTC	CAWSVQWGPYEQYF
TRBJ1-5	NA	NA	TRBV4-3	TGCGCCAGCAGCCAAGATCCGCGGGCCAATCAGCCCCAGCATTTT	CASSQDPRANQPQHF
TRBJ1-6	NA	TRBD1	TRBV5-6	TGTGCCAGCAGCCACACCAGGGGGCAGGGATCACCCCTCCACTTT	CASSHTRGQGSPLHF
TRBJ1-1	NA	NA	TRBV2	TGTGCCAGCAGTGTCGGCGGCACGGCTTTCTTT	CASSVGGTAFF
TRBJ1-1	NA	NA	TRBV6-1	TGTGCCAGCAGTGAACCGGGGCATAACACTGAAGCTTTCTTT	CASSEPGHNTEAFF
TRBJ2-1	once	NA	TRBV27	TGTGCCAGCAGCCAAGAAGACTACAATGAGCAGTTCTTC	CASSQEDYNEQFF
TRBJ1-2	once	TRBD1	TRBV18	TGTGCCAGCTCACCGGGGACAGACTATGGCTACACCTTC	CASSPGTDYGYTF
TRBJ2-6	few	NA	TRBV7-9	TGTGCCAGCAGCCGAGACCACTCTGGGGCCAACGTCCTGACTTTC	CASSRDHSGANVLTF
TRBJ1-2	NA	TRBD1	TRBV7-9	TGTGCCAGCAGCTTAGACGGACAGGGGGTTTGGGGCTACACCTTC	CASSLDGQGVWGYTF
TRBJ1-3	NA	NA	TRBV13	TGTGCCAGCAGCTTAGGGCGTACAGCTGGAAACACCATATATTTT	CASSLGRTAGNTIYF
TRBJ1-1	few	NA	TRBV10-3	TGTGCCATCCGGGAAGGGACTGAAGCTTTCTTT	CAIREGTEAFF
TRBJ2-5	NA	NA	TRBV6-6	TGTGCCAGCAGTTACGGTCAGGGGGGCCAAGAGACCCAGTACTTC	CASSYGQGGQETQYF
TRBJ1-5	once	NA	TRBV4-1	TGCGCCAGCAGCCAAGTAGCGGGGGCGCGGGTAGGGCAGCCCCAGCATTTT	CASSQVAGARVGQPQHF
TRBJ1-5	NA	TRBD1	TRBV15	TGTGCCACCAGCCCGACAGGGGGTCTGAATCAGCCCCAGCATTTT	CATSPTGGLNQPQHF
TRBJ1-2	NA	NA	TRBV6-5	TGTGCCAGCAGAGGGACTCGAGAAGGCTACACCTTC	CASRGTREGYTF
TRBJ1-1	once	NA	TRBV6-1	TGTGCCAGCAGTGAAAGGGCGGGGCCGGGAACTGAAGCTTTCTTT	CASSERAGPGTEAFF
TRBJ2-7	NA	NA	TRBV7-9	TGTGCCAGCAGCTTAGGGTACGTCATGGACGAGCAGTACTTC	CASSLGYVMDEQYF
TRBJ2-3	few	TRBD1	TRBV27	TGTGCCAGCGGCCGGGACAGGGCAGATACGCAGTATTTT	CASGRDRADTQYF
TRBJ1-1	NA	NA	TRBV27	TGTGCCAGCAGTTTAGTAGCGAACACTGAAGCTTTCTTT	CASSLVANTEAFF
TRBJ1-5	once	TRBD1	TRBV28	TGTGCCAGCGGGACCGGGACAGATCATCAGCCCCAGCATTTT	CASGTGTDHQPQHF